This entry lists 11 T cell receptor beta chains sequenced from one sample in a study of response to subunit inactivated influenza vaccine. One entry per CDR3 protein results from TCRdb running MiXCR on the RT-PCR reads. Among 600,000 to 700,000 distinct CDR3 sequences listed, around 15% were seen once. Sequenced here: PBMCs from blood, sampled less than 15 days before vaccination. All receptors come from a man aged 45-60 years who received an inactivated influenza vaccine.

This chain uses TRBV9 with TRBJ1-6; 7 positions match TRBD1. V lost 1 base, J lost 6 bases, and 10 bases stayed unmatched. This CDR3 is 17 amino acids long. Per the germline V gene, CDR1 is SGDLS and CDR2 is YYNGEE. This CDR3 is CASSVSTGRGSNSPLHF. DNA for the CDR3: TGTGCCAGCAGCGTATCGACAGGGAGAGGTTCTAATTCACCCCTCCACTTT.

V usage is TRBV29-1 and J usage is TRBJ1-2; no definite D call. Trimming removed 5 bases at V and 0 bases at J, with 13 bases between. The CDR3 has 14 amino acids. In germline, CDR1 is SQVTM, CDR2 ANQGSEA. The CDR3 coding sequence is TGCAGCGTTACAAGAGACCCAGCTAACTATGGCTACACCTTC. This gives the protein CSVTRDPANYGYTF.

As concerns this clonotype: A much bigger clone sits one base away, suggesting this may be a read error. The genes are TRBV7-9 and TRBJ1-6, with TRBD1 matching over 8 bases. V gave up 6 bases and J gave up 5 bases; unmatched junction bases: 3. The CDR3 loop spans 14 amino acids. Germline V gives CDR1 SEHNR, CDR2 FQNEAQ (reference sequence). The CDR3 spells CASSPTGDNSPLHF. CDR3 DNA: TGTGCCAGCAGTCCGACAGGGGATAATTCACCCCTCCACTTT.

The rearrangement links TRBV6-1 to TRBJ2-5, with D maybe TRBD2 (5 bases). The V end was cut by 6 bases, the J end by 4 bases, with 18 bases between. Germline loops: CDR1 MNHNS, CDR2 SASEGT. The length of the CDR3 is 15 residues. The CDR3 nucleotides are TGTGCCAGCAGAAGAGGACCCAGCCGGGGAGAGACCCAGTACTTC. This codes for CASRRGPSRGETQYF.

This clonotype turned up a few times. This sequence joins TRBV29-1 and TRBJ2-1; D possibly corresponds to TRBD1 (6 bases). Germline lookup yields CDR1 SQVTM and CDR2 ANQGSEA. The CDR3 is made up of 13 amino acids. The CDR3 DNA follows: TGCAGTGATGGGACATTGCGGTACAATGAGCAGTTCTTC. This translates into CSDGTLRYNEQFF.

J is TRBJ2-7 and V is TRBV29-1; the match to TRBD1 covers 9 bases. Losses at the gene ends were 4 bases for V and 6 bases for J; bases not matched to a gene: 4. Germline lookup yields CDR1 SQVTM and CDR2 ANQGSEA. There are 12 residues in the CDR3. The CDR3 DNA is TGCAGCGTTGGACAGGGGGTGGCCGAGCAGTACTTC. It yields the protein CSVGQGVAEQYF.

The V and J genes are TRBV15 and TRBJ2-3, with D maybe TRBD1 (5 bases). With 2 bases removed from V and 0 bases from J, the gap between germline ends came to 12 bases. Per germline, CDR1 LNHNV and CDR2 YYDKDF (reference sequence). The CDR3 extends over 16 amino acids. CDR3: CATSRRARGSTDTQYF. The DNA for the CDR3 is TGTGCCACCAGCAGACGGGCTAGGGGCAGCACAGATACGCAGTATTTT.

This clonotype was counted only a few times. This chain connects TRBV7-8 to TRBJ2-2; D remains unclear. V was cut by 2 bases and J by 1 base, with 8 bases left in between. CDR1 and CDR2 from the germline V gene are SGHVS and FQNEAQ. The CDR3 sequence is 15 residues long. CDR3: CASSLYNKNTGELFF. The CDR3 DNA reads TGTGCCAGCAGCTTATATAACAAGAACACCGGGGAGCTGTTTTTT.

This chain connects TRBV20-1 to TRBJ2-5; 11 nucleotides match TRBD2. V shed 7 bases, J shed 4 bases, and the junction held 8 bases outside the gene matches. The CDR3 runs 14 residues. The germline V gene encodes CDR1 DFQATT and CDR2 SNEGSKA (reference sequence). In DNA form, the CDR3 reads TGCAGTGGGGGCCCCGGACTAGCGGGAGAGACCCAGTACTTC. It is translated as CSGGPGLAGETQYF.

This clonotype has more than one count but fewer than ten. The rearrangement links TRBV6-2 or TRBV6-3 to TRBJ2-5; 12 bases agree with TRBD1. CDR3 length equals 18 residues. Germline CDR1 and CDR2: MNHEY and SVGEGT. Trimming took 2 bases from V and 5 from J; bases not matched to a gene: 12. CDR3 in amino acids: CASSYRGTGGLGRETQYF. Written as DNA, the CDR3 is TGTGCCAGCAGTTACAGGGGGACAGGGGGCTTGGGTCGGGAGACCCAGTACTTC.

The CDR3 sequence: CASSFRAGEGGADLDTQYF. CDR3 bases: TGTGCCAGCAGTTTTCGAGCGGGAGAGGGTGGGGCTGACTTGGATACGCAGTATTTT. The chain combines TRBV28 with TRBJ2-3, with 8 bases identical to TRBD2. In germline, CDR1 is MDHEN, CDR2 SYDVKM. This CDR3 region has 19 residues. V was pared by 3 bases and J by 6 bases, with 20 bases of the junction left unmatched. The full variable domain, its missing parts supplied by reference TRBV28 and TRBJ2-3, is DVKVTQSSRYLVKRTGEKVFLECVQDMDHENMFWYRQDPGLGLRLIYFSYDVKMKEKGDIPEGYSVSREKKERFSLILESASTNQTSMYLCASSFRAGEGGADLDTQYFGPGTRLTVL.